This T cell receptor (beta chain) was observed in a study of T cell responses to AZD1222 COVID-19 vaccine. Libraries were prepared by immunoSEQ multiplex PCR; TCRdb keeps only in-frame clonotypes and omits some of them. The top ten hold about 20% of the sample, which has 65,000 to 100,000 clones, approximately 80% seen once. This CDR3 has 13 residues. V gave up 0 bases and J gave up 6 bases, with 9 bases separating them. CDR1 is MNHNY and CDR2 is SVGAGI in the germline V gene (reference sequence). The source material was peripheral blood, sampled on day 0 of AZD1222 vaccination. The TCR comes from an adult in good health. This chain joins TRBV6-6 and TRBJ2-7; possible D gene TRBD2, 6 bases. CDR3 coding DNA: TGTGCCAGCAGTTACTCGGTCGGGGGCGAGCAGTACTTC. Amino acids: CASSYSVGGEQYF.